This T cell receptor beta chain was documented in a study of shared clonotypes between healthy human individuals. The study, taken as a whole, reports: Represented diversity (both genetic and exposure-history) was limited by the small number of donors.

V shed 4 bases and J shed 8 bases, with 11 bases lying between them. Germline assignment: CDR1 MNHEY and CDR2 SVGAGI. The CDR3 runs to 13 residues. Assay execution proceeded at the deep level. Only in-frame clones appear in the TCRdb table, and some are missing; sequencing was by immunoSEQ multiplex PCR. The profile covers about 490,000 clones, with about 79% appearing a single time and approximately 12% taken by the ten largest. Details on this clone: Its antigen remains unknown.

The TCR originated in a woman aged 40 to 49 in good health. Some clones in this sample may be carry-over from other donors' samples. The sample taken for sequencing was PBMCs. The chain recombines TRBV6-5 with TRBJ2-2; D is unclear. For the CDR3, the DNA is TGTGCCAGCAGTTTTGTTGTCCGGGGGGAGCTGTTTTTT. Amino acid sequence: CASSFVVRGELFF.